This TCR beta chain was retrieved from a study of T cell repertoires in cytomegalovirus infection. Study-wide findings and caveats: HLA-C-restricted CMV clonotypes gave the most frequent clonotype in two of eight donors.

Looked up from germline, CDR1 is SGHTA and CDR2 is FQGNSA. The CDR3 has 16 residues. V shed 2 bases, J shed 1 base, and the junction held 4 bases outside the gene matches. In its sample, this clonotype was seen many times. Its antigen is currently unknown. TCRdb re-called the reads with MiXCR, one entry per CDR3 protein. The sample lists under 100,000 distinct CDR3 sequences, more than 3.5% seen once, with 3.5% to 5% in the top ten. This clonotype was obtained from a human donor in good health (CMV status not recorded). Some clones in this sample may be carry-over from other donors' samples. Source material: PBMCs. The V gene is TRBV7-2, the J gene TRBJ2-3; 9 bases are shared with TRBD2. CDR3 coding DNA: TGTGCCAGCAGCTTATCTCCTAGCGGGGGCACAGATACGCAGTATTTT. This sequence encodes CASSLSPSGGTDTQYF.